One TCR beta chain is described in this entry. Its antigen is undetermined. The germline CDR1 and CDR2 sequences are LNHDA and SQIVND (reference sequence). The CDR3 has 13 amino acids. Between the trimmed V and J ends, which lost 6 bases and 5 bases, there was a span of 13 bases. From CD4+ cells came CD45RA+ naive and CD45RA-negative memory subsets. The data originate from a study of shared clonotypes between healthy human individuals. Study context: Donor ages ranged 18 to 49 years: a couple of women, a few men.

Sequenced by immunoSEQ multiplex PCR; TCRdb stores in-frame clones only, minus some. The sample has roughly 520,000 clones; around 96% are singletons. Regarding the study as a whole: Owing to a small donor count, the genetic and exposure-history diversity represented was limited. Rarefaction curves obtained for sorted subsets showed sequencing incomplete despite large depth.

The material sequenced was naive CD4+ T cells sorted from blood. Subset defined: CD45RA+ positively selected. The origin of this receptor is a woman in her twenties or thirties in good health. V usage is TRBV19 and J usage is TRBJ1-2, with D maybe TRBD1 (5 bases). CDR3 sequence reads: CASRNQGKYGYTF. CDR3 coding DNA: TGTGCCAGTAGAAACCAGGGAAAGTATGGCTACACCTTC.